A single sample is the source of the 21 T cell receptor beta chains below, sequenced in a study of Ad26.COV2.S vaccination and SARS-CoV-2 variants. The treatment here: some 20 received Ad26.COV2.S at low or high dose, single or two shots; 5 received placebo; per-sample allocation not given. Specimens were obtained on day 63 following the first vaccine or placebo injection. Generated by immunoSEQ multiplex PCR, the TCRdb table keeps only in-frame clones and is missing some. In the table there are about 410,000 clones, 70% to 90% of which are singletons. The source was peripheral blood, collected in a trial of Ad26.COV2.S vaccine versus placebo. The receptors stem from a person aged 18-60 years who received the Ad26.COV2.S COVID-19 vaccine or a placebo.

J is TRBJ2-2 and V is TRBV5-4; 12 bases agree with TRBD2. CDR1 is SGHNT and CDR2 is YYREEE in the germline V gene (reference sequence). The CDR3 is made up of 18 amino acids. J lost 3 bases, V lost 2 bases, and 8 bases had no gene match. The CDR3 loop is CASSLATLAGGDTGELFF. In DNA, the CDR3 is TGTGCCAGCAGCTTAGCAACTCTAGCGGGAGGGGACACCGGGGAGCTGTTTTTT.

The rearrangement joins TRBV28 to TRBJ2-1; D may be TRBD2 (6 bases). The germline V and J ends were trimmed by 8 bases and 10 bases, with 21 bases remaining between them. Germline-derived CDR1 and CDR2 are MDHEN and SYDVKM. The CDR3 spans 14 residues. The CDR3 nucleotides read TGTGCCAGCCTCGAGGGAGGATGGGCCGCGGAGCAGTTCTTC. This translates into CASLEGGWAAEQFF.

The chain employs TRBV6-5 and TRBJ1-1; tentative D call: TRBD1 (6 bases). This CDR3 has 15 residues. Germline V CDR1 and CDR2: MNHEY, SVGAGI. Trimming pared 7 bases from V and 4 bases from J, leaving 19 bases between. The DNA of the CDR3 is TGTGCCAGCAATATCAACAGGGCCCCGGGCACTGAAGCTTTCTTT. This sequence encodes CASNINRAPGTEAFF.

The chain couples TRBV9 to TRBJ2-7, with TRBD2 identical over 10 bases. The germline V gene encodes CDR1 SGDLS and CDR2 YYNGEE. V trimming: 4 bases; J trimming: 1 base; junction bases outside the gene matches: 5. The CDR3 runs to 15 residues. The CDR3, as DNA: TGTGCCAGCAGCTCTAGCGGGAGTACGTCCTACGAGCAGTACTTC. Translated: CASSSSGSTSYEQYF.

The genes are TRBV28 and TRBJ2-7; either TRBD1 or TRBD2 may supply D (5 bases each). V was cut by 1 base and J by 7 bases, with 8 bases left in between. CDR1 is MDHEN and CDR2 is SYDVKM in the germline V gene. The CDR3 contains 12 residues. CDR3 loop: CASSLLGVEQYF. In nucleotides, the CDR3 is TGTGCCAGCAGTTTATTGGGGGTTGAGCAGTACTTC.

This chain uses TRBV30 with TRBJ1-6, with D possibly matching TRBD1 (6 bases). This CDR3 region has 14 residues. The germline CDR1 and CDR2 sequences are GTSNPN and SVGIG (reference sequence). V was clipped by 2 bases and J by 10 bases, with 15 bases between them. The CDR3 sequence is CAWSLLQGRSPLHF. The CDR3 DNA reads TGTGCCTGGAGTTTGCTACAGGGACGGTCACCCCTCCACTTT.

V usage is TRBV9 and J usage is TRBJ1-4; TRBD1 matches at 7 bases. The J segment lost 4 bases and the V segment lost 0 bases, leaving 15 bases of the junction unmatched. From germline, CDR1 is SGDLS and CDR2 YYNGEE. CDR3 length: 19 residues. CDR3 coding DNA: TGTGCCAGCAGCGTAGATCATACAGTCAGGGGGATTGGTAATGAAAAACTGTTTTTT. As protein: CASSVDHTVRGIGNEKLFF.

A remark on this clone: Sequence at one end of the junction differs from germline and may be a read error. The chain combines TRBV5-5 with TRBJ1-2; 9 nucleotides match TRBD1. CDR3 length: 15 residues. Looked up from germline, CDR1 is SGHKS and CDR2 is YYEKEE (reference sequence). In nucleotides, the CDR3 is TGTGTCAGCACCCTTTCAACCGGGACAGGGTTTGGCTACACCTTC. Protein sequence: CVSTLSTGTGFGYTF.

Written as DNA, the CDR3 is TGTGCCAGCAGTGACAGGGGAGTTGGCAATCAGCCCCAGCATTTT. Amino acid sequence: CASSDRGVGNQPQHF. V is TRBV6-1 and J is TRBJ1-5; maybe TRBD1 (6 bases). Germline V gives CDR1 MNHNS, CDR2 SASEGT. V lost 3 bases and J 2 bases, leaving 11 bases between the germline ends. This CDR3 comprises 15 residues.

The sample holds one count of this clone. The gene calls are TRBV29-1 and TRBJ2-7, with TRBD2 identical over 7 bases. With V trimmed by 3 bases and J by 4 bases, 6 bases remained unmatched. Germline V lookup: CDR1 SQVTM, CDR2 ANQGSEA. This CDR3 contains 13 residues. This CDR3 reads CSVDIGGNYEQYF. In nucleotides, the CDR3 is TGCAGCGTTGATATCGGGGGGAATTACGAGCAGTACTTC.

The rearrangement uses TRBV5-3 and TRBJ1-5; D ambiguous. TRBV5-3 is given ORF status, its function remaining uncertain. Trimming shortened V by 0 bases and J by 7 bases, and 11 bases separated the two germline ends. The CDR3 runs 14 residues. CDR3 loop: CARSLEVQGQPQHF. The CDR3 DNA is TGTGCCAGAAGCTTGGAGGTCCAAGGGCAGCCCCAGCATTTT.

The CDR3 here is CASSDRREGFYEQYF. CDR3 DNA: TGTGCCAGCAGTGACCGGCGGGAGGGTTTCTACGAGCAGTACTTC. The chain has TRBV6-4 and TRBJ2-7; 9 bases agree with TRBD2. This CDR3 comprises 15 residues. CDR1 MRHNA and CDR2 SNTAGT come from the germline V gene. Trimming removed 2 bases from V and 3 bases from J; junction bases left unmatched: 5.

CDR3 nucleotide sequence: TGTGCCAGCAGCCCCTTACAGGGGCTCAATGAGCAGTTCTTC. Its translation is CASSPLQGLNEQFF. V is TRBV3-1 (or the pseudogene TRBV3-2) and J is TRBJ2-1; TRBD1 aligns across 7 bases. With V trimmed by 4 bases and J by 6 bases, 6 bases remained unmatched. Germline V gene data show CDR1 as LGHDT and CDR2 as YNNKEL (reference sequence). The length of the CDR3 is 14 residues.

This chain links TRBV9 with TRBJ2-5; TRBD2 might be the D (6 bases). The CDR3 is 15 residues long. V shed 2 bases and J shed 5 bases, with 16 bases lying between them. The germline V gene encodes CDR1 SGDLS and CDR2 YYNGEE. The CDR3 loop reads CASSVAPGGGETQYF. The CDR3 nucleotides are TGTGCCAGCAGCGTGGCCCCGGGTGGGGGGGAGACCCAGTACTTC.

This chain connects TRBV27 to TRBJ1-2; unclear D gene. Looked up from germline, CDR1 is MNHEY and CDR2 is SMNVEV (reference sequence). V shed 3 bases and J shed 3 bases, with 8 bases lying between them. This CDR3 is built from 13 residues. CDR3 sequence (DNA): TGTGCCAGCAGTTTTGGGGTTGACTATGGCTACACCTTC. Protein sequence: CASSFGVDYGYTF.

The rearrangement uses TRBV18 and TRBJ1-6; 9 bases line up with TRBD1. The trim removed 3 bases at V and 10 bases at J, leaving 7 bases unmatched. Germline V gene sequence: CDR1 KGHSH, CDR2 LQKENI. The CDR3 consists of 15 residues. The CDR3 DNA follows: TGTGCCAGCTCACCGCGGGACAGGGCAGGATCACCCCTCCACTTT. It translates to CASSPRDRAGSPLHF.

This rearrangement joins TRBV7-3 to TRBJ1-2; perhaps TRBD1 as D (6 bases). The CDR3 covers 13 residues. V was shortened by 4 bases and J by 5 bases, with 11 bases between the two germline ends. Looked up from germline, CDR1 is SGHTA and CDR2 is FQGTGA. CDR3 DNA: TGTGCCAGCAGCTCCGACAGGTTGTATGGCTACACCTTC. This encodes CASSSDRLYGYTF.

This chain connects TRBV11-1 to TRBJ2-7, with D unclear. V was clipped by 3 bases and J by 5 bases, with 8 bases between them. This CDR3 comprises 12 residues. The germline gives CDR1 SGHAT, CDR2 FQDESV (reference sequence). CDR3: CASSFSVDEQYF. CDR3 in DNA: TGTGCCAGCAGCTTCAGCGTAGACGAGCAGTACTTC.

V usage is TRBV7-2 and J usage is TRBJ2-7; D possibly matches TRBD1 or TRBD2 (5 bases each). The germline V and J ends were trimmed by 6 bases and 2 bases, with 14 bases remaining between them. Germline loops: CDR1 SGHTA, CDR2 FQGNSA. This CDR3 is 14 amino acids long. The CDR3 DNA reads as TGTGCCAGCAGTGGGGCGAGGGCCCCCTACGAGCAGTACTTC. Its protein product is CASSGARAPYEQYF.

This clone was counted once. The V gene is TRBV2, the J gene TRBJ1-5; D may be TRBD1 (5 bases). The V gene's germline CDR1 is SNHLY and CDR2 FYNNEI. The V and J ends lost 5 bases and 6 bases respectively, with 14 bases between them. The CDR3 loop spans 14 amino acids. DNA for the CDR3: TGTGCCAGCAGTACACAGGACGGGAGTCAGCCCCAGCATTTT. Protein sequence: CASSTQDGSQPQHF. Supplemented by reference TRBV2 and TRBJ1-5, the full variable domain reads EPEVTQTPSHQVTQMGQEVILRCVPISNHLYFYWYRQILGQKVEFLVSFYNNEISEKSEIFDDQFSVERPDGSNFTLKIRSTKLEDSAMYFCASSTQDGSQPQHFGDGTRLSIL.

This clone was detected once. The chain has TRBV3-1 (or the pseudogene TRBV3-2) and TRBJ2-5, with unresolved D. V shed 0 bases and J shed 5 bases, with 1 base lying between them. This CDR3 contains 11 residues. Germline CDR1 reads LGHDT; CDR2 reads YNNKEL (reference sequence). The CDR3 here is CASSQEETQYF. The CDR3 DNA is TGTGCCAGCAGCCAAGAGGAGACCCAGTACTTC.